Listed here are 32 T cell receptor beta chains from one sample, sequenced in a study of blood T cell repertoires in COVID-19. The data were produced by immunoSEQ multiplex PCR, yet TCRdb's version contains in-frame clones alone and is incomplete. The sample has 150,000 or so clones; around nine tenths are singletons. The sample was peripheral blood. The receptors stem from a woman aged 70-85 years with acute or convalescent COVID-19.

The chain employs TRBV19 and TRBJ1-1; D gene uncertain. CDR1 is LNHDA and CDR2 is SQIVND in the germline V gene (reference sequence). The CDR3 loop spans 14 amino acids. The ends were cut back, 3 bases at V and 0 bases at J, with 8 bases in the middle. The CDR3 spells CASSMVGMNTEAFF. The DNA of the CDR3 is TGTGCCAGTAGTATGGTCGGGATGAACACTGAAGCTTTCTTT.

This rearrangement joins TRBV27 to TRBJ2-1; 10 bases match TRBD1. CDR3 length: 17 residues. V was clipped by 2 bases and J by 6 bases; unmatched bases: 10. Germline V gene data show CDR1 as MNHEY and CDR2 as SMNVEV (reference sequence). DNA for the CDR3: TGTGCCAGCAGTTTAGATCGCGGGACAGGGGAAACCAATGAGCAGTTCTTC. Amino acids: CASSLDRGTGETNEQFF.

This clone showed up just once. J is TRBJ1-2 and V is TRBV4-1, with TRBD1 matching over 8 bases. Losses at the gene ends were 1 base for V and 3 bases for J; bases not matched to a gene: 7. Germline V gene sequence: CDR1 MGHRA, CDR2 YSYEKL. The length of the CDR3 is 16 residues. CDR3 bases: TGCGCCAGCAGCCAAGCCCCGGGACAGGACCACTATGGCTACACCTTC. This gives the protein CASSQAPGQDHYGYTF.

CDR3: CASSPTVPGNQPQHF. The CDR3 nucleotides read TGTGCCAGCAGCCCGACAGTTCCCGGCAATCAGCCCCAGCATTTT. V usage is TRBV6-5 and J usage is TRBJ1-5, with a tentative D call TRBD1 (5 bases). Trimming stripped 6 bases from V and 2 bases from J, with 14 bases between. Germline CDR1 MNHEY, CDR2 SVGAGI. The CDR3 is 15 amino acids.

This chain uses TRBV27 with TRBJ1-5, with 7 bases aligning to TRBD1. V was pared by 2 bases and J by 1 base, with 5 bases of the junction left unmatched. CDR3 length: 16 residues. CDR1 MNHEY and CDR2 SMNVEV come from the germline V gene (reference sequence). CDR3 sequence reads: CASSLRYRGSNQPQHF. CDR3 in DNA: TGTGCCAGCAGTTTAAGGTACAGGGGAAGCAATCAGCCCCAGCATTTT.

The J gene is TRBJ1-3, the V gene TRBV5-1; D is undetermined. V lost 0 bases to trimming and J lost 2 bases, with 12 bases between them. The CDR3 runs to 16 residues. Germline V gene sequence: CDR1 SGHRS, CDR2 YFSETQ. Here the CDR3 DNA reads TGCGCCAGCAGCTTGGAAAGCGGGCTAACTGGAAACACCATATATTTT. Translating gives CASSLESGLTGNTIYF.

CDR3 DNA: TGTGCCAGCAGTTTATCGGTGAGGTGGCAGTTCTTC. This gives the protein CASSLSVRWQFF. The J gene is TRBJ2-1, the V gene TRBV28; no definite D call. From germline, CDR1 is MDHEN and CDR2 SYDVKM. Deletions cut 1 base from V and 12 bases from J, with 10 bases between. The CDR3 spans 12 residues.

The chain uses TRBV18 and TRBJ1-4, with D perhaps TRBD1 (6 bases). The CDR3 contains 16 residues. V was cut by 5 bases and J by 0 bases, with 13 bases left in between. Germline lookup yields CDR1 KGHSH and CDR2 LQKENI. The CDR3 protein is CASSRMDRTTNEKLFF. CDR3 coding DNA: TGTGCCAGCTCAAGAATGGACAGAACAACTAATGAAAAACTGTTTTTT.

CDR3 sequence reads: CASSKGRQKNEKLFF. The CDR3 coding sequence is TGTGCCAGTAGTAAGGGTCGACAGAAAAATGAAAAACTGTTTTTT. The genes are TRBV19 and TRBJ1-4; TRBD1 might be the D (5 bases). Trimming cost V 4 bases and J 5 bases, with 14 bases left between them. Germline loops: CDR1 LNHDA, CDR2 SQIVND (reference sequence). CDR3 length equals 15 residues.

This chain connects TRBV12-3 or TRBV12-4 to TRBJ1-2; weak D call: TRBD1 (6 bases). Deletions cut 7 bases from V and 8 bases from J, with 17 bases between. The length of the CDR3 is 13 residues. The CDR3 nucleotides read TGTGCCAGCAAACGGACAGACAGCTTAGGCTACACCTTC. Translation gives CASKRTDSLGYTF.

The chain employs TRBV6-6 and TRBJ1-5; D is undetermined. The V and J ends lost 5 bases and 0 bases respectively, with 11 bases between them. The CDR3 is 15 amino acids. Looked up from germline, CDR1 is MNHNY and CDR2 is SVGAGI (reference sequence). The CDR3 protein is CASSLQRVSNQPQHF. In nucleotides, the CDR3 is TGTGCCAGCAGTCTTCAGAGGGTTAGCAATCAGCCCCAGCATTTT.

The genes are TRBV7-2 and TRBJ1-3, with unresolved D. CDR1 is SGHTA, CDR2 FQGNSA, per germline. V dropped 2 bases and J dropped 0 bases, with 5 bases sitting between them. CDR3 size: 14 residues. The CDR3 loop reads CASSLSISGNTIYF. DNA of the CDR3: TGTGCCAGCAGCTTATCCATCTCTGGAAACACCATATATTTT. The whole variable domain, filled in from reference TRBV7-2 and TRBJ1-3, reads GAGVSQSPSNKVTEKGKDVELRCDPISGHTALYWYRQSLGQGLEFLIYFQGNSAPDKSGLPSDRFSAERTGGSVSTLTIQRTQQEDSAVYLCASSLSISGNTIYFGEGSWLTVV.

V gene TRBV27 combines with J gene TRBJ2-3; D is unresolved. Germline assignment: CDR1 MNHEY and CDR2 SMNVEV (reference sequence). V was clipped by 2 bases and J by 0 bases, with 6 bases between them. This CDR3 has 14 amino acids. The CDR3 sequence: CASSLASSTDTQYF. CDR3 coding DNA: TGTGCCAGCAGTTTAGCGTCTAGCACAGATACGCAGTATTTT.

As DNA, the CDR3 is TGCAGCGCCGCCAGGGGACACGAGCAGTACTTC. Translating gives CSAARGHEQYF. This chain links TRBV29-1 with TRBJ2-7; possibly TRBD1 for D (6 bases). The V gene's germline CDR1 is SQVTM and CDR2 ANQGSEA. Trimming stripped 7 bases from V and 5 bases from J, with 12 bases between. The CDR3 consists of 11 residues.

This sequence joins TRBV7-8 and TRBJ2-3, with 14 nucleotides matching TRBD2. Unmatched junction bases numbered 8, after V lost 5 bases and J lost 4 bases. This CDR3 spans 17 amino acids. Germline V CDR1 and CDR2: SGHVS, FQNEAQ. The chain's CDR3 is CASSPRLAGGRPDTQYF. The CDR3, as DNA: TGTGCCAGCAGCCCCAGACTAGCGGGGGGGCGCCCAGATACGCAGTATTTT. Full variable domain (rest looked up from reference TRBV7-8 and TRBJ2-3): GAGVSQSPRYKVAKRGQDVALRCDPISGHVSLFWYQQALGQGPEFLTYFQNEAQLDKSGLPSDRFFAERPEGSVSTLKIQRTQQEDSAVYLCASSPRLAGGRPDTQYFGPGTRLTVL.

The rearrangement joins TRBV5-1 to TRBJ1-3; D not resolved. V lost 4 bases and J 7 bases, leaving 15 bases between the germline ends. There are 14 residues in the CDR3. Germline lookup yields CDR1 SGHRS and CDR2 YFSETQ. CDR3 nucleotides: TGCGCCAGCAGCGAGGACCCTAGCGGGAACACCATATATTTT. Protein product: CASSEDPSGNTIYF.

This chain links TRBV2 with TRBJ2-5, with D maybe TRBD2 (6 bases). V was trimmed by 4 bases and J by 1 base, leaving 10 bases between them. The CDR3 loop spans 14 amino acids. Germline V gene data show CDR1 as SNHLY and CDR2 as FYNNEI. CDR3 amino acids: CASSGGTSQETQYF. CDR3 nucleotide sequence: TGTGCCAGCAGTGGCGGGACGAGCCAAGAGACCCAGTACTTC.

J is TRBJ2-5 and V is TRBV18, with D possibly being TRBD1 (8 bases). V was clipped by 6 bases and J by 1 base, with 12 bases between them. This CDR3 region has 14 residues. The germline gives CDR1 KGHSH, CDR2 LQKENI. CDR3 coding DNA: TGTGCCAGCTCCTACAGGGGGGGCCAAGAGACCCAGTACTTC. The encoded protein is CASSYRGGQETQYF.

The J gene is TRBJ1-2, the V gene TRBV12-3 or TRBV12-4; TRBD1 is a possible D gene (6 bases). The length of the CDR3 is 11 residues. The V and J ends lost 8 bases and 2 bases respectively, with 6 bases between them. The CDR3 region is CASGGNYGYTF. CDR3 in DNA: TGTGCCAGCGGGGGCAACTATGGCTACACCTTC.

This chain uses TRBV12-3 or TRBV12-4 with TRBJ1-2; no definite D call. V lost 3 bases, J lost 5 bases, and 7 bases lay in between. The CDR3 loop spans 12 amino acids. CDR3 sequence (DNA): TGTGCCAGCAGTTTTGCCAGTTATGGCTACACCTTC. This sequence encodes CASSFASYGYTF.

This chain joins TRBV5-6 and TRBJ2-2, with 8 bases identical to TRBD2. This CDR3 has 15 amino acids. V dropped 2 bases and J dropped 4; count of bases not matched to a gene: 4. Germline assignment: CDR1 SGHDT and CDR2 YYEEEE. CDR3 in amino acids: CASSFVSGVTGELFF. The DNA of the CDR3 is TGTGCCAGCAGCTTTGTTAGCGGGGTCACCGGGGAGCTGTTTTTT. Supplemented by reference TRBV5-6 and TRBJ2-2, the full variable domain reads DAGVTQSPTHLIKTRGQQVTLRCSPKSGHDTVSWYQQALGQGPQFIFQYYEEEERQRGNFPDRFSGHQFPNYSSELNVNALLLGDSALYLCASSFVSGVTGELFFGEGSRLTVL.

This clone appeared once. The rearrangement joins TRBV6-5 to TRBJ1-2; D is uncertain. The CDR3 loop spans 11 amino acids. From germline, CDR1 is MNHEY and CDR2 SVGAGI. The CDR3 reads CAARPNYGYTF. In DNA, the CDR3 is TGTGCTGCGCGTCCTAACTATGGCTACACCTTC.

The rearrangement uses TRBV11-2 and TRBJ2-2; 8 bases align to TRBD2. This CDR3 has 17 amino acids. V trimming: 3 bases; J trimming: 0 bases; junction bases outside the gene matches: 6. The germline V gene encodes CDR1 SGHAT and CDR2 FQNNGV. CDR3 residues: CASSFTGGTPNTGELFF. Here the CDR3 DNA reads TGTGCCAGCAGCTTTACGGGGGGGACACCGAACACCGGGGAGCTGTTTTTT.

The chain links TRBV6-5 to TRBJ1-4; TRBD1 is a possible D gene (6 bases). This CDR3 is 14 amino acids long. V was cut by 8 bases and J by 2 bases, with 12 bases left in between. Per the germline V gene, CDR1 is MNHEY and CDR2 is SVGAGI. CDR3 loop: CASAGGTTNEKLFF. CDR3 bases: TGTGCCAGCGCGGGGGGCACGACTAATGAAAAACTGTTTTTT.

This sequence joins TRBV4-2 and TRBJ1-1, with 9 bases identical to TRBD1. V lost 1 base and J lost 7; bases outside the gene matches: 10. The CDR3 has 16 amino acids. Per germline, CDR1 LGHNA and CDR2 YNFKEQ. The CDR3 DNA reads as TGTGCCAGCAGCCAAGGCTCCGGGACAGGGTCTGATGAAGCTTTCTTT. It translates to CASSQGSGTGSDEAFF.

This chain uses TRBV12-3 or TRBV12-4 with TRBJ1-5, with D possibly matching TRBD1 (6 bases). This CDR3 region has 13 residues. Trimming pared 6 bases from V and 6 bases from J, leaving 12 bases between. The CDR3 spells CASRSQTGQPQHF. CDR3 sequence (DNA): TGTGCCAGCAGAAGTCAGACAGGTCAGCCCCAGCATTTT.

This clone was counted only a few times. The rearrangement joins TRBV4-1 to TRBJ1-6; no clear D. V was clipped by 0 bases and J by 8 bases, with 8 bases between them. The CDR3 contains 14 residues. CDR1 is MGHRA and CDR2 is YSYEKL in the germline V gene. The DNA of the CDR3 is TGCGCCAGCAGCCAAGATCTGCGGGATTCACCCCTCCACTTT. The encoded protein is CASSQDLRDSPLHF.

This clone appeared once. This rearrangement joins TRBV2 to TRBJ1-1; D remains ambiguous. With 7 bases removed from V and 3 bases from J, the gap between germline ends came to 24 bases. Germline-derived CDR1 and CDR2 are SNHLY and FYNNEI. The length of the CDR3 is 17 residues. The DNA for the CDR3 is TGTGCCAGCAAGACCCCCCGGGATACTCCTTCCTACACTGAAGCTTTCTTT. Translation gives CASKTPRDTPSYTEAFF.

CDR3 sequence reads: CASSQRGHYEQYF. The CDR3 region has the DNA TGTGCCAGTAGCCAGCGGGGGCACTACGAGCAGTACTTC. The J gene is TRBJ2-7, the V gene TRBV19; 8 bases fit TRBD2. The germline gives CDR1 LNHDA, CDR2 SQIVND (reference sequence). The CDR3 is made up of 13 amino acids. J was trimmed by 3 bases and V by 6 bases; bases with no gene match: 4.

This chain connects TRBV2 to TRBJ1-1; TRBD1 matches 7 bases. Unmatched junction bases numbered 7, after V lost 5 bases and J lost 1 base. The CDR3 has 15 residues. Germline loops: CDR1 SNHLY, CDR2 FYNNEI. The CDR3 loop reads CASSSQTGRNTEAFF. The DNA of the CDR3 is TGTGCCAGCAGTTCTCAGACAGGGAGGAACACTGAAGCTTTCTTT.

V is TRBV9 and J is TRBJ1-2; no firm D call. Germline values: CDR1 SGDLS, CDR2 YYNGEE. Trimming pared 0 bases from V and 4 bases from J, leaving 10 bases between. The CDR3 contains 14 residues. The CDR3 region is CASSVGSSPYGYTF. The CDR3, as DNA: TGTGCCAGCAGCGTAGGTTCAAGCCCCTATGGCTACACCTTC.

This sequence joins TRBV19 and TRBJ2-3; 7 nucleotides agree with TRBD1. This CDR3 contains 15 residues. In germline, CDR1 is LNHDA, CDR2 SQIVND (reference sequence). Trimming removed 7 bases from V and 7 bases from J; junction bases left unmatched: 14. The CDR3 DNA is TGTGCCAGTACCTCTTCAGGGGGTGGCCTCCATACGCAGTATTTT. This translates into CASTSSGGGLHTQYF.